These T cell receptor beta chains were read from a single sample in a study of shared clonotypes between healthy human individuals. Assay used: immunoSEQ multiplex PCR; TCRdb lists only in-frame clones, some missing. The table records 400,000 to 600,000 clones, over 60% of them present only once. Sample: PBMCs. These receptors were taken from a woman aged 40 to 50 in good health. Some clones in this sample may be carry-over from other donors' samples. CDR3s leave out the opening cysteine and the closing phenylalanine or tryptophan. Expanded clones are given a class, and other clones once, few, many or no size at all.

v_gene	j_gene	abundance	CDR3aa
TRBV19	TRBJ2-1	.	ASRGPGLLIGGSYNEQF
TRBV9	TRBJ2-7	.	ASSVGTSGRVGYEQY
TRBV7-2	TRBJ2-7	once	ASSLKTSVSYEQY
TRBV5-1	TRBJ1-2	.	ASSLVRDSYGYT
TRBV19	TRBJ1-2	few	ASMLPGHDDGYT
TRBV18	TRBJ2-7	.	ASSPFPSGASYEQY
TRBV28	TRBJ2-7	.	ASSRSGGYYEQY
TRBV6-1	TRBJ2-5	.	ASEGLAGGQETQY
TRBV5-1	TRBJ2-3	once	ASRLAGATDTQY
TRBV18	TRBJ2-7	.	ASSPRDRVREQY
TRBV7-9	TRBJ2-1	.	ASSLQAGAYNEQF
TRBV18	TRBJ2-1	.	ASSPDQREPAYNEQF
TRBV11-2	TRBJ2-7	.	ASSSQGTKPGEQY
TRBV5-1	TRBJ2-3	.	ASSLLDTQY
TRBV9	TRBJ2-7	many	ASSIGQGSEQY
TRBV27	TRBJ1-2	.	ASRLGRGTLYGYT
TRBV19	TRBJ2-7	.	ASSRTSFPYEQY
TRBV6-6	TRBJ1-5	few	ASRGEGNQPQH
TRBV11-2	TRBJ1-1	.	ASSSTGQGLNTEAF
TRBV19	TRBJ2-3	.	ASHTGAGTDTQY
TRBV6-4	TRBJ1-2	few	ASSATGGYGYT
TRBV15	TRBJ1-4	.	ATSRTDRGGGEKLF
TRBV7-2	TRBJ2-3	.	ASSSSTITDTQY
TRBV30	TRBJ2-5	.	ASTALETQY
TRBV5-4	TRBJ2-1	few	ASRPGVGNEQF
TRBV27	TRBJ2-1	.	ASTPGTSNIGEQF
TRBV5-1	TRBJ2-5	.	ASSLVGQGETQY
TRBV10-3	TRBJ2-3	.	AISEGVSVTDTQY
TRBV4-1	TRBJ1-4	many	ASSQEKGRDEKLF
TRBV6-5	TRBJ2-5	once	ASSWRLAGKQETQY
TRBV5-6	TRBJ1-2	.	ASSLVGGLFYGYT
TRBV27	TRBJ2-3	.	ASSFLAGGFGDTQY
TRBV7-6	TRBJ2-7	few	ASSLTSGYSYEQY
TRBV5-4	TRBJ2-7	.	ASSAGTSGIYEQY
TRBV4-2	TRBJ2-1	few	ASSQDELATSYNEQF
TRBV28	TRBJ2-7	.	ASSSRGGTPDEQY
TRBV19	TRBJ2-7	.	ASSIAGQGAKQY
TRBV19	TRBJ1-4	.	ASRYRGLDEKLF
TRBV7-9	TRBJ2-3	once	ASSATPSAGDTQY
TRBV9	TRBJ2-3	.	ASSVLSSVLNTDTQY
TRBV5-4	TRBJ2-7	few	ASSRGGASGSHYEQY
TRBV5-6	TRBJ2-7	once	ASSHALGLASYEQY
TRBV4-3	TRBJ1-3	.	ASSQGTPGSHGNTIY
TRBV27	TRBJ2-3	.	ASNKLAGVPTDTQY
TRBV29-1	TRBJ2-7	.	SVSGQGALRGQY
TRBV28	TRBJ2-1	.	ASSPWDFLRGPEQF
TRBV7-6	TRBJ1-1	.	ASSLGQRTEAF
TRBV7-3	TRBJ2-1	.	ASSKGTSGRGSYNEQF
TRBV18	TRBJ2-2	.	ASSQLLRTGRDTGELF
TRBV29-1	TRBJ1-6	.	SATTGGNNSPLH
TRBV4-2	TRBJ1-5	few	ASSPRVGQPQH
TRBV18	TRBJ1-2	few	ASSPPGPYGYT
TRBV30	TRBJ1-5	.	AWRSRESNQPQH
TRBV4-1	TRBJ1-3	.	ASSQGTGNSGNTIY
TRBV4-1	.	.	ASSQDGTSADEQY
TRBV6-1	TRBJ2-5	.	ASSQGPQETQY
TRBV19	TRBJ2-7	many	ATKYGRDSSYEQY